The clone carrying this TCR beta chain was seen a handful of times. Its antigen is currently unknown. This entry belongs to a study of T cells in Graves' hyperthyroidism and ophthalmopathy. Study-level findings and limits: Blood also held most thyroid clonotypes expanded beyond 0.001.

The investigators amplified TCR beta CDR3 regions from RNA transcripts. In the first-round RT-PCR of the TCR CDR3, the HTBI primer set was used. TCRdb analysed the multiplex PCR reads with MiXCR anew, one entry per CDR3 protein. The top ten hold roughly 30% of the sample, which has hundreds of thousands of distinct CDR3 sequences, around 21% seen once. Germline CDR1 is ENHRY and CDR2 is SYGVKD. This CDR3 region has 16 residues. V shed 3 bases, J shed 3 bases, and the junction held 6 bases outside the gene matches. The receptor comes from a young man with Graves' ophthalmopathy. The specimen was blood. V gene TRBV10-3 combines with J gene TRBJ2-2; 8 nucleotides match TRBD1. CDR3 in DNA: TGTGCCATCAGTGACCGGGACAGGACTCACACCGGGGAGCTGTTTTTT. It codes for CAISDRDRTHTGELFF.